This TCR beta chain was identified in a study of CD8 T cells in Susac syndrome (dated by TCRdb to about 2019). About the study as a whole: Whether CD8+ T cell activation and differentiation in Susac syndrome was antigen driven was tested using repertoire sequencing. CD8+ T cell repertoire clonality was compared between some 13 healthy donors, some 14 Susac syndrome patients and roughly 15 multiple sclerosis patients. What the study reported, not specific to this receptor: The study acknowledged that relatively few individuals were included in the TCR sequencing and HLA analysis.

Peripheral blood CD8+ and CD4+ T cells from healthy donors, Susac syndrome patients and multiple sclerosis patients were profiled by high-throughput TCR beta sequencing. The multiple sclerosis controls were treatment-naive patients whose relapsing-remitting disease, either stable or active, fulfilled the revised McDonald criteria. CD8+ TEMRA cells were enriched by FACS, while bulk CD8+ and CD4+ T cells were purified by magnetic negative isolation. Blood was drawn into EDTA tubes, processed within 24 hours, and PBMCs were isolated by density gradient centrifugation. PBMCs destined for TCR sequencing were cryopreserved in liquid nitrogen and later thawed in a 37 °C water bath. The sorted or isolated CD4+, CD8+ and CD8+ TEMRA cells had a purity of 90% or higher. RNA was extracted using the RNeasy kit, and about 0.45 to 1 ug of the RNA was reverse transcribed with random hexamers. The immunoSEQ multiplex PCR assay, covering 54 Vbeta and 13 Jbeta segments, was used to amplify TCR beta CDR3 regions. To correct PCR amplification bias, a synthetic template baseline was used for both primer optimization and computational correction. In the original analysis: Reads were annotated to V, D and J genes per IMGT and analyzed with immunoSEQ Analyzer, keeping only productive sequences. Clonality was computed as one minus Shannon entropy normalized by log2 of the number of productive unique sequences. Public and private clones were assessed among the 100 most prevalent clones of each patient and control. Clones were defined as Susac-specific when absent from the healthy and MS cohorts, from approximately 1,100 published viral clones and from other ImmuneACCESS disease sequences. The public reads were reanalyzed by TCRdb: fastp trimming at Q25, MiXCR alignment, in-frame beta chains only. CDR3 protein sequences are deduplicated, and each keeps its most common genes and DNA. The V and J calls shown here were made by TCRdb, not taken from the authors' results. In all, the sample holds some 140,000 distinct CDR3 sequences, and 80% of those were seen once. The ten largest account for 0.5% to 0.65% of the sample.

As to this clonotype: Its cognate antigen has yet to be identified. It has no much larger one-base neighbor in the sample; base qualities were not kept.

The CDR3 numbers 16 residues from cysteine through phenylalanine. Just the 48-base CDR3 DNA is kept, in frame starting at base 1. The junction shows trimming of 5 bases on V and 0 bases on J, plus 15 bases between the germline ends. CDR1 and CDR2 are read off the germline V gene (reference sequence) as MNHEY and SMNVEV. The chain is encoded by TRBV27 joined to TRBJ2-3, with no confidently assigned D gene. Material for sequencing was CD8+ T cells from PBMCs. The sequence derives from a human donor with multiple sclerosis. The bases are TGTGCCAGCAGTCCCCTCCCCTTGACAAGCACAGATACGCAGTATTTT. It translates to CASSPLPLTSTDTQYF.